These 22 T cell receptor beta chains share one sample of origin, sequenced in a study of cytomegalovirus exposure and HLA in healthy donors. PCR employed 60 Vbeta and 13 Jbeta primers. TCRdb keeps only in-frame clones here, not all; method: immunoSEQ multiplex PCR. The sample holds approximately 180,000 clones; roughly an eighth are singletons and the top ten take 7.8%. The sequenced sample consisted of PBMCs. The receptor source for this set is a man aged 50 or older in good health and CMV-seropositive.

The chain couples TRBV19 to TRBJ1-1, with unresolved D. V was shortened by 5 bases and J by 8 bases, with 15 bases between the two germline ends. The CDR3 has 13 residues. CDR1 LNHDA and CDR2 SQIVND come from the germline V gene (reference sequence). In nucleotides, the CDR3 is TGTGCCAGTAGTGTCTCCTGGCGGGAGGAAGCTTTCTTT. Protein: CASSVSWREEAFF.

This clone appeared a few times. The chain carries TRBV6-5 and TRBJ1-6, with 7 bases aligning to TRBD1. Per the germline V gene, CDR1 is MNHEY and CDR2 is SVGAGI. Trimming removed 5 bases from V and 7 bases from J; junction bases left unmatched: 5. The CDR3 is 14 amino acids. CDR3 region: CASSPTGSNSPLHF. In DNA, the CDR3 is TGTGCCAGCAGTCCGACAGGGAGCAATTCACCCCTCCACTTT.

This clone appeared a few times. The rearrangement joins TRBV7-2 to TRBJ2-1; 12 bases are shared with TRBD1. V gave up 5 bases and J gave up 6 bases; unmatched junction bases: 2. Germline assignment: CDR1 SGHTA and CDR2 FQGNSA. The CDR3 is 14 residues long. The CDR3 bases are TGTGCCAGCAGCCGGGACAGGGGGCTCAATGAGCAGTTCTTC. It codes for CASSRDRGLNEQFF.

Regarding this clone: The junction shows a germline mismatch at one end, possibly a read error. The genes are TRBV30 and TRBJ1-2; D remains ambiguous. The CDR3 has 10 amino acids. In germline, CDR1 is GTSNPN, CDR2 SVGIG (reference sequence). The CDR3 DNA is TGTGCCTGGATGGACTATGGCTGCACCTTC. It codes for CAWMDYGCTF.

This clone was recorded a few times. V and J are TRBV7-9 and TRBJ1-1; 8 bases agree with TRBD1. The germline V gene encodes CDR1 SEHNR and CDR2 FQNEAQ (reference sequence). Trimming at V came to 3 bases and at J to 4 bases, leaving 7 bases not matched to a gene. The CDR3 runs to 15 residues. The CDR3 region is CASSFSRGQGTEAFF. CDR3 DNA sequence: TGTGCCAGCAGCTTTAGCAGGGGGCAGGGCACTGAAGCTTTCTTT.

The chain employs TRBV11-3 and TRBJ2-1, with 11 positions matching TRBD2. Germline V gene sequence: CDR1 SGHNT, CDR2 YENEEA. Trimming at V came to 2 bases and at J to 5 bases, leaving 5 bases not matched to a gene. This CDR3 region has 16 residues. The CDR3 DNA is TGTGCCAGCAGCTTACTAGCGGGGGGCCTTAACAATGAGCAGTTCTTC. This codes for CASSLLAGGLNNEQFF.

V gene TRBV11-2 combines with J gene TRBJ2-1, with a weak D call TRBD2 (5 bases). The CDR3 is 15 residues long. Germline V gene sequence: CDR1 SGHAT, CDR2 FQNNGV. Trimming removed 0 bases at V and 5 bases at J, with 11 bases between. The CDR3 sequence: CASSLDRGLNNEQFF. CDR3 nucleotide sequence: TGTGCCAGCAGCTTAGATCGTGGACTTAACAATGAGCAGTTCTTC. Variable domain in full (rest from reference TRBV11-2 and TRBJ2-1): EAGVAQSPRYKIIEKRQSVAFWCNPISGHATLYWYQQILGQGPKLLIQFQNNGVVDDSQLPKDRFSAERLKGVDSTLKIQPAKLEDSAVYLCASSLDRGLNNEQFFGPGTRLTVL.

V and J are TRBV6-5 and TRBJ2-3; D remains unclear. CDR1 MNHEY and CDR2 SVGAGI come from the germline V gene. This CDR3 has 13 residues. Trimming took off 6 bases at V and 2 bases at J, with 9 bases between the two ends. The CDR3 here is CASRHEVTDTQYF. DNA of the CDR3: TGTGCCAGCAGACACGAGGTCACAGATACGCAGTATTTT.

The chain has TRBV28 and TRBJ2-7, with TRBD2 matching 9 bases. The CDR3 is 15 residues long. Germline-derived CDR1 and CDR2 are MDHEN and SYDVKM. V lost 6 bases to trimming and J lost 2 bases; unmatched junction nucleotides: 8. The CDR3 DNA sequence: TGTGCCAGCAGCGAAGGGACTAGCCGACCCTACGAGCAGTACGTC. Encoded protein: CASSEGTSRPYEQYV.

The chain is built from TRBV11-2 and TRBJ1-5, with D tentatively TRBD1 (6 bases). From germline, CDR1 is SGHAT and CDR2 FQNNGV. This CDR3 has 16 residues. The V end was cut by 5 bases, the J end by 2 bases, with 16 bases between. The CDR3 loop is CASSLAGGVGNQPQHF. The CDR3 DNA is TGTGCCAGCAGCCTAGCGGGGGGCGTAGGCAATCAGCCCCAGCATTTT. The full variable domain, completed using reference TRBV11-2 and TRBJ1-5, is EAGVAQSPRYKIIEKRQSVAFWCNPISGHATLYWYQQILGQGPKLLIQFQNNGVVDDSQLPKDRFSAERLKGVDSTLKIQPAKLEDSAVYLCASSLAGGVGNQPQHFGDGTRLSIL.

J is TRBJ2-3 and V is TRBV20-1; D is unclear. V shed 3 bases and J shed 5 bases, with 3 bases lying between them. The CDR3 runs 10 residues. CDR1 is DFQATT and CDR2 is SNEGSKA in the germline V gene (reference sequence). This CDR3 is CSASRDTQYF. Written as DNA, the CDR3 is TGCAGTGCTAGTCGAGATACGCAGTATTTT.

The rearrangement uses TRBV27 and TRBJ1-1; 12 nucleotides align to TRBD1. CDR3 length: 17 amino acids. Trimming took 5 bases from V and 2 from J; bases not matched to a gene: 9. The germline V gene encodes CDR1 MNHEY and CDR2 SMNVEV (reference sequence). The CDR3 DNA sequence: TGTGCCAGCAGTCCCCGGGACAGGGGGCGGGTTAACACTGAAGCTTTCTTT. Translating it yields CASSPRDRGRVNTEAFF.

This clone occurred a few times. CDR3 in DNA: TGTGCCAGCCAGCGACAGGGGATTGCTGGAAACACCATATATTTT. Amino acids: CASQRQGIAGNTIYF. This chain joins TRBV6-5 and TRBJ1-3, with TRBD1 matching over 8 bases. From germline, CDR1 is MNHEY and CDR2 SVGAGI. Trimming at V came to 8 bases and at J to 2 bases, leaving 8 bases not matched to a gene. The CDR3 contains 15 residues.

This clone has more than one count but fewer than ten. The chain uses TRBV30 and TRBJ2-3; D remains unclear. CDR3 length: 14 residues. The V end lost 5 bases, the J end lost 0 bases, and 12 bases lay between the germline ends. Germline CDR1 is GTSNPN and CDR2 is SVGIG (reference sequence). Here the CDR3 DNA reads TGTGCCTGGTCTAGAGACTTTAGCACAGATACGCAGTATTTT. Protein: CAWSRDFSTDTQYF. Variable domain in full (rest from reference TRBV30 and TRBJ2-3): SQTIHQWPATLVQPVGSPLSLECTVEGTSNPNLYWYRQAAGRGLQLLFYSVGIGQISSEVPQNLSASRPQDRQFILSSKKLLLSDSGFYLCAWSRDFSTDTQYFGPGTRLTVL.

The chain employs TRBV27 and TRBJ2-7, with D possibly TRBD2 on 6 matching bases. The J call may be mistaken, given a closer DNA end match to TRBJ2-1. Germline CDR1 and CDR2: MNHEY and SMNVEV (reference sequence). The CDR3 contains 13 residues. The CDR3 protein is CASSSLASYEQFF. Written as DNA, the CDR3 is TGTGCCAGCAGTTCACTAGCCAGCTACGAGCAGTTCTTC.

The CDR3 here is CASSIDRDRSTEAFF. DNA of the CDR3: TGCGCCAGCAGTATCGACAGGGATCGAAGCACTGAAGCTTTCTTT. The V call is TRBV4-1, the J call TRBJ1-1; 7 bases map to TRBD1. The CDR3 sequence is 15 residues long. J was trimmed by 4 bases and V by 6 bases; bases with no gene match: 11. Per germline, CDR1 MGHRA and CDR2 YSYEKL.

The chain recombines TRBV5-6 with TRBJ1-1, with D unresolved. The length of the CDR3 is 12 residues. V lost 2 bases and J lost 3, with 5 bases in between. Germline V CDR1 and CDR2: SGHDT, YYEEEE. The CDR3 reads CASSLGDTEAFF. In DNA, the CDR3 is TGTGCCAGCAGCTTAGGAGACACTGAAGCTTTCTTT.

This clone occurred many times. The genes are TRBV28 and TRBJ1-2; possible D gene TRBD1, 5 bases. Trimming removed 4 bases from V and 3 bases from J, with 15 bases in between. The CDR3 is made up of 15 amino acids. CDR1 MDHEN and CDR2 SYDVKM come from the germline V gene. DNA for the CDR3: TGTGCCAGCAGTTCCCCCTGGGGAGGGGACTATGGCTACACCTTC. Amino acid sequence: CASSSPWGGDYGYTF.

J is TRBJ2-1 and V is TRBV19; D is possibly TRBD2 (7 bases). Germline CDR1 is LNHDA and CDR2 is SQIVND (reference sequence). The CDR3 spans 15 residues. Trimming shortened V by 0 bases and J by 8 bases, and 14 bases separated the two germline ends. The CDR3 DNA is TGTGCCAGTAGTATAGACACCCAAGGGGGGGATGAGCAGTTCTTC. Protein: CASSIDTQGGDEQFF.

The CDR3 coding sequence is TGTGCCAGCAGACTTCAGGGGAAAGAGACCCAGTACTTC. This encodes CASRLQGKETQYF. The chain couples TRBV6-5 to TRBJ2-5; D perhaps matches TRBD1 (6 bases). Trimming shortened V by 6 bases and J by 3 bases, and 11 bases separated the two germline ends. Per germline, CDR1 MNHEY and CDR2 SVGAGI. The CDR3 runs 13 residues.

The gene calls are TRBV27 and TRBJ1-5, with D tentatively TRBD1 (6 bases). Trimming stripped 7 bases from V and 3 bases from J, with 10 bases between. The CDR3 length is 13 residues. The germline V gene has CDR1 MNHEY and CDR2 SMNVEV (reference sequence). The CDR3 sequence: CASKDSFNQPQHF. CDR3 nucleotide sequence: TGTGCCAGCAAGGACAGCTTCAATCAGCCCCAGCATTTT.

The table lists this clone with a few counts. The chain combines TRBV20-1 with TRBJ1-4; unclear D gene. Trimming removed 1 base at V and 8 bases at J, with 5 bases between. CDR1 is DFQATT, CDR2 SNEGSKA, per germline (reference sequence). The CDR3 is 11 residues long. The CDR3 DNA is TGCAGTGCTAGAGTCGGGGAAAAACTGTTTTTT. As protein: CSARVGEKLFF.